The T cell receptor beta chain described here comes from a study of blood T cell repertoires in COVID-19. Study in general: Both acute and convalescent COVID-19 samples were obtained from the United States, Italy and Spain.

As processed by the authors: From reference gene primer amplification, estimates of nucleated cell counts were derived. Measured with immunoSEQ multiplex PCR; TCRdb has only the in-frame clones, and not every one. V, J and clone size reflect that table, while D and trimming were determined from the DNA. The sample holds tens of thousands of clones, roughly 80% seen once. After removal of 5 bases from V and 6 bases from J, the junction contained 10 bases not matched to a gene. This CDR3 comprises 16 residues. CDR1 and CDR2 (germline): SGHRS, YFSETQ. This receptor was identified in a human donor in a cohort sampled during active COVID-19. V usage is TRBV5-1 and J usage is TRBJ2-3; 12 bases are shared with TRBD2. Sample: peripheral blood. The DNA of the CDR3 is TGCGCCAGCAGGACTAGCGGGAGAGGTAAAGCTGATACGCAGTATTTT. This translates into CASRTSGRGKADTQYF.